This T cell receptor beta chain was sequenced during a study of cytomegalovirus exposure and HLA in healthy donors. Notes on the study in general: Analyzed later, association rates of TCRs varied across HLA loci, with DRB1 most and HLA-C fewest. Analyses of presence/absence relied on an assumption of roughly uniform sequencing depth across donors. When analyzed later, a missense DCLRE1C variant was found to be linked to TCR beta V- and J-gene trimming. Among the most significant clusters, several appeared linked to common viral pathogens in a later analysis.

Germline trimming cut 0 bases from V and 6 bases from J; bases unmatched to any gene: 3. The length of the CDR3 is 15 residues. CDR1 MNHEY and CDR2 SVGAGI come from the germline V gene. Researchers ran the PCR with 60 Vbeta and 13 Jbeta primers. Only in-frame clones appear in the TCRdb table, and some are missing; sequencing was by immunoSEQ multiplex PCR. The profile shows 200,000 to 250,000 clones, around 80% of them singletons. This clone has just one count. Its antigen is not identified. The sample taken for sequencing was PBMCs. The TCR was taken from an older woman in good health and CMV-seropositive. The chain combines TRBV6-5 with TRBJ1-4; 8 nucleotides agree with TRBD1. In nucleotides, the CDR3 is TGTGCCAGCAGTTACTCAGCCAGGGGGCATGAAAAACTGTTTTTT. It specifies CASSYSARGHEKLFF.